This paragraph reports one TCR beta chain. Its target is unknown. Sequenced by immunoSEQ multiplex PCR; TCRdb stores in-frame clones only, minus some. Of just under 100,000 clones in the sample, roughly 95% were seen once. This entry is derived from a study of OX40 agonist ivuxolimab in advanced cancers. The CDR3 is 16 amino acids. The V and J ends lost 6 bases and 4 bases respectively, with 19 bases between them. Germline CDR1 and CDR2: KGHSH and LQKENI. General study points: Clonal expansion among partial responders at 0.1-3.0 mg/kg ranked near the lowest. Doses of 0.1 to 3.0 mg/kg were accompanied by clonal expansion of CD4+ and CD8+ blood T cells by week 6.

This TCR derives from an adult with an advanced solid tumor such as melanoma, head and neck, liver or kidney cancer. Sample: CD4+ or CD8+ T cells sorted from blood, taken in a trial of the OX40 agonist ivuxolimab. V usage is TRBV18 and J usage is TRBJ2-1; no clear D gene. CDR3 in amino acids: CASSSLLNLGYNEQFF. The CDR3 DNA is TGTGCCAGCTCCTCTCTTTTAAACCTGGGGTACAATGAGCAGTTCTTC.